This T cell receptor beta chain was sequenced for a study of blood T cell repertoires in COVID-19 (dated by TCRdb to the early 2020s). Regarding the study in general: Samples covering the acute and convalescent phases of COVID-19 were provided by collaborators in the United States, Italy and Spain. Deeply sampled blood TCRbeta repertoires from subjects exposed to, actively infected with, or recovered from COVID-19 were included in the dataset. Nearly every sample came with metadata listing a de-identified subject ID, COVID-19 status, age in years and sex. Samples came from the ongoing ImmuneRACE study (first 160 participants) plus 1,254 subjects from 6 global collaborators. The repertoires were released in a freely available public database intended as a resource for research on the immune response to SARS-CoV-2. The prospective study material was composed of cDNA or gDNA derived from T cells, B-cell-depleted T cells, or PBMCs. Where HLA class I and class II types were available, the types were taken from metadata supplied by the sample provider, not from assay-based typing. The paper as a whole reports these results and caveats: How much clinical and demographic metadata was included differed by source and by participant, and the metadata was provided uncurated.

This clone was observed a handful of times. The antigen it recognizes is unknown. No per-base quality is available; no much larger clone lies one base away. TCRbeta CDR3 regions were amplified from genomic DNA by means of the immunoSEQ Assay, a bias-controlled multiplex PCR. As for the authors' bioinformatics: The number of nucleated cells in each sample was estimated by amplification of reference gene primers within the assay. To quantify the absolute abundance of each unique TCRbeta CDR3 rearrangement, sequence reads were collapsed and filtered. For each sample, productive Simpson clonality was calculated as the square root of Simpson's diversity index across productive rearrangements. This immuneACCESS table, as held by TCRdb, lists in-frame sequences with V and J called but not all clones. Of the missing ones, under half trace to an unresolved V gene in checked studies; the others have no known cause. V, J and clone size reflect that table, while D and trimming were determined from the DNA. The sample table holds over 140,000 clones, of which 75% to 85% were seen once. Approximately 4.5% of the sample rests with the top ten.

Each collaborating institution followed its own protocols to collect whole blood in K2EDTA tubes. Collaborator samples were shipped for TCRbeta analysis as frozen whole blood, isolated PBMCs, or DNA extracted from either sample type. V is trimmed back by 6 bases and J by 6 bases, and the junction contains 3 bases that no gene match accounts for. CDR1 and CDR2, per the germline V gene (reference sequence), are SEHNR and FQNEAQ. From the cysteine through the phenylalanine, the CDR3 covers 12 amino acids. Of all the DNA, just the CDR3 is kept, 36 bases in frame from base 1. The rearrangement combines TRBV7-9 with TRBJ2-5; 8 junctional bases match TRBD1. This receptor was taken from a woman of 80 years or more with active or convalescent COVID-19. Sequenced input: peripheral blood. CDR3 region: CASRGTGQTQYF. The DNA is TGTGCCAGCAGGGGGACAGGCCAGACCCAGTACTTC.